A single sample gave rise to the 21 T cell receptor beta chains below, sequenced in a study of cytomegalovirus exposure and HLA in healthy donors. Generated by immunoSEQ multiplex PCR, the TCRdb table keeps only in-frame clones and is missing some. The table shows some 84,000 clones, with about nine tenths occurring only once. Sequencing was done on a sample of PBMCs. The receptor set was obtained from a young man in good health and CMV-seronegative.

CDR3 in amino acids: CASSGYSGNTIYF. The CDR3 nucleotides are TGTGCCAGCAGTGGGTACAGCGGAAACACCATATATTTT. The chain has TRBV2 and TRBJ1-3; D is undetermined. This CDR3 region has 13 residues. CDR1 SNHLY and CDR2 FYNNEI come from the germline V gene. Trimming pared 4 bases from V and 4 bases from J, leaving 8 bases between.

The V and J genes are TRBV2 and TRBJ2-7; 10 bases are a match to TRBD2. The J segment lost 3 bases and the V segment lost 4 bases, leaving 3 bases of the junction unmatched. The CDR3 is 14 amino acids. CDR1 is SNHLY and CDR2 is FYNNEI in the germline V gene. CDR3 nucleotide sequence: TGTGCCAGCAGTGTGCTAGCGGGAGTCTACGAGCAGTACTTC. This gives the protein CASSVLAGVYEQYF. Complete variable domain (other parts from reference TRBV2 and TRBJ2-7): EPEVTQTPSHQVTQMGQEVILRCVPISNHLYFYWYRQILGQKVEFLVSFYNNEISEKSEIFDDQFSVERPDGSNFTLKIRSTKLEDSAMYFCASSVLAGVYEQYFGPGTRLTVT.

The CDR3: CASTSQRNTEAFF. In nucleotides, the CDR3 is TGTGCCAGTACTAGTCAGAGGAACACTGAAGCTTTCTTT. This rearrangement joins TRBV19 to TRBJ1-1; D uncertain. CDR1 and CDR2 (germline): LNHDA, SQIVND (reference sequence). The CDR3 runs 13 residues. Trimming cost V 7 bases and J 1 base, with 10 bases left between them.

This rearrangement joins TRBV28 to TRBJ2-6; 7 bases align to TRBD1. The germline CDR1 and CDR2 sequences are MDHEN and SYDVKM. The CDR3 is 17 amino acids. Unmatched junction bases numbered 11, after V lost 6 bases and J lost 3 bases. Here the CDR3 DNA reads TGTGCCAGCAGCCGACCCCAGGGGGTGAGTGGGGCCAACGTCCTGACTTTC. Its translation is CASSRPQGVSGANVLTF.

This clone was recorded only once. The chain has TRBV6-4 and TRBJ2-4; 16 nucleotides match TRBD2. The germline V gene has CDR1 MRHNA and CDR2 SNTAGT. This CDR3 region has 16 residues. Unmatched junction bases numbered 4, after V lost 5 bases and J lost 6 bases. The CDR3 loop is CASSPGTSGGANIQYF. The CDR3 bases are TGTGCCAGCAGTCCTGGGACTAGCGGGGGGGCAAACATTCAGTACTTC.

The CDR3 sequence: CASSPAGTGGEDEQFF. Written as DNA, the CDR3 is TGTGCCAGCAGCCCCGCCGGGACAGGGGGCGAGGATGAGCAGTTCTTC. The genes are TRBV7-3 and TRBJ2-1, with 12 bases matching TRBD1. In germline, CDR1 is SGHTA, CDR2 FQGTGA. This CDR3 has 16 amino acids. J lost 8 bases, V lost 5 bases, and 10 bases had no gene match.

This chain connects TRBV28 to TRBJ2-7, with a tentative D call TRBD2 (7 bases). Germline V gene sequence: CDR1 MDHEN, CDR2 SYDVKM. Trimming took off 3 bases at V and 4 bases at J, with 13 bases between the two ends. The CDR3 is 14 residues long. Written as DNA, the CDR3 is TGTGCCAGCAGTTTGGAGGGGGAGGGGTACGAGCAGTACTTC. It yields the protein CASSLEGEGYEQYF.

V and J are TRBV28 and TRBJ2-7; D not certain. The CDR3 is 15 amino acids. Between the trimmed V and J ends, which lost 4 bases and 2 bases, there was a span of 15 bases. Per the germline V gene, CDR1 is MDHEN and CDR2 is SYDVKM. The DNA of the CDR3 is TGTGCCAGCAGTTCTTTTGTGACAAACACCTACGAGCAGTACTTC. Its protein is CASSSFVTNTYEQYF. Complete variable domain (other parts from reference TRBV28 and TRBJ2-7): DVKVTQSSRYLVKRTGEKVFLECVQDMDHENMFWYRQDPGLGLRLIYFSYDVKMKEKGDIPEGYSVSREKKERFSLILESASTNQTSMYLCASSSFVTNTYEQYFGPGTRLTVT.

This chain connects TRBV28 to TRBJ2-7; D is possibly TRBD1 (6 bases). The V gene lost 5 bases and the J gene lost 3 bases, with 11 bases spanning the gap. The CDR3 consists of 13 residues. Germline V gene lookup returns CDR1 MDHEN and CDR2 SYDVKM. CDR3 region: CASSTGLGYEQYF. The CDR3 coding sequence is TGTGCCAGCAGTACAGGGTTGGGCTACGAGCAGTACTTC.

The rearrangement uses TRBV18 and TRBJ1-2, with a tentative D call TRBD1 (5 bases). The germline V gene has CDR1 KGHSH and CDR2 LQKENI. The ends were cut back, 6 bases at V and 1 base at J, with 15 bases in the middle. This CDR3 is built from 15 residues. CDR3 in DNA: TGTGCCAGCTCCCAGGACAAATCCCTTAACTATGGCTACACCTTC. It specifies CASSQDKSLNYGYTF.

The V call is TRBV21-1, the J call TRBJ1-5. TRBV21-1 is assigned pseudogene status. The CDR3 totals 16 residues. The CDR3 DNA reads TGTGCCAGCAGCACGCGGCAGGGGACTATAAATCAGCCCCAGCATTTT. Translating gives CASSTRQGTINQPQHF.

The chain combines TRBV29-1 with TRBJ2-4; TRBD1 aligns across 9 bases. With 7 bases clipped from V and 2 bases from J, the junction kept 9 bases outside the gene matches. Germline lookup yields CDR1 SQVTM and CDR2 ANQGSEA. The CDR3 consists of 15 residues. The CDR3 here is CSAATGGLSKNIQYF. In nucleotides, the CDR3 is TGCAGCGCCGCGACAGGGGGTTTGTCCAAAAACATTCAGTACTTC.

CDR3 sequence: CASSTGTSGRIAAEQYF. CDR3 nucleotides: TGTGCCAGTAGTACCGGGACTAGCGGGAGGATAGCCGCCGAGCAGTACTTC. The chain has TRBV19 and TRBJ2-7, with 15 bases identical to TRBD2. Losses at the gene ends were 4 bases for V and 6 bases for J; bases not matched to a gene: 10. Germline V gene sequence: CDR1 LNHDA, CDR2 SQIVND (reference sequence). The CDR3 is made up of 17 amino acids.

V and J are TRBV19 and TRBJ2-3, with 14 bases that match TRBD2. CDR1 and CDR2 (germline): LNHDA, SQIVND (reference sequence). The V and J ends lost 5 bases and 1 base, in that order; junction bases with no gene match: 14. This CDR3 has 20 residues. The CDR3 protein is CASSHKPGLAGERRTDTQYF. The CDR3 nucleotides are TGTGCCAGTAGTCATAAACCGGGACTAGCGGGGGAGCGTCGCACAGATACGCAGTATTTT.

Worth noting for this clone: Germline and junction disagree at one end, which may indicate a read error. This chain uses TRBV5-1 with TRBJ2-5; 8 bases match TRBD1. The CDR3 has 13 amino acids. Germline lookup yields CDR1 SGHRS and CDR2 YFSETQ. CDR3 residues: CASSKLEDRAVNF. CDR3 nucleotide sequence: TGCGCCAGCAGCAAGTTAGAGGACAGGGCCGTCAACTTC.

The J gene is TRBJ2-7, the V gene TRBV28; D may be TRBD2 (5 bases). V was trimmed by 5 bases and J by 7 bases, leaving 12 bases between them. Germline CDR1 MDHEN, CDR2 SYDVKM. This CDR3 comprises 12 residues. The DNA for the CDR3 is TGTGCCAGCAGTACGGGGTCGGGGGAGCAGTACTTC. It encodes CASSTGSGEQYF.

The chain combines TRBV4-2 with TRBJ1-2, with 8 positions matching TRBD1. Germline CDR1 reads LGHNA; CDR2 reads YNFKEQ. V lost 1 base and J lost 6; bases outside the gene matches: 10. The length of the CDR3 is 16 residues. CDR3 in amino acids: CASSQVAGGSRDGYTF. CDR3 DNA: TGTGCCAGCAGCCAAGTGGCAGGGGGCAGTAGGGATGGCTACACCTTC.

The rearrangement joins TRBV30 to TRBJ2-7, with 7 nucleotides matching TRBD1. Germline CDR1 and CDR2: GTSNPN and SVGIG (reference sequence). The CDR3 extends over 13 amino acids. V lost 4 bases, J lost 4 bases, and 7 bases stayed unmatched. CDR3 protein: CAWNRGGAYEQYF. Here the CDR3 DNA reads TGTGCCTGGAACAGGGGCGGCGCTTACGAGCAGTACTTC.

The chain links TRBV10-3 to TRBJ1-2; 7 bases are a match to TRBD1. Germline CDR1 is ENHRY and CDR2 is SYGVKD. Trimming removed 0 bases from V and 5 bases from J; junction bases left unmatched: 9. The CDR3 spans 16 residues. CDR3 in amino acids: CAISESGDRGLYGYTF. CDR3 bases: TGTGCCATCAGTGAGTCGGGGGACAGAGGGCTATATGGCTACACCTTC.

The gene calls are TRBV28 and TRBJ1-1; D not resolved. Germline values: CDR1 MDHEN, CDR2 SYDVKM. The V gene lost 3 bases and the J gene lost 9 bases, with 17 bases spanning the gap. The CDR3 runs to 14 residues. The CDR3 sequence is CASSFSLGGKKAFF. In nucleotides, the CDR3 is TGTGCCAGCAGTTTTTCCCTTGGAGGTAAGAAAGCTTTCTTT.

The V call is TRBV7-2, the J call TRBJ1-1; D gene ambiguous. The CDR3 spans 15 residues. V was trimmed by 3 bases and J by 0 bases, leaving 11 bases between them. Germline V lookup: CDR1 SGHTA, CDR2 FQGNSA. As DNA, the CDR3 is TGTGCCAGCAGCTTTAGTCGGCAGGTGAACACTGAAGCTTTCTTT. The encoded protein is CASSFSRQVNTEAFF.